This record concerns one T cell receptor (beta chain) sequence. The antigen is unknown. This specimen belongs to a study of shared clonotypes between healthy human individuals. Study-level points and caveats: The four-donor shared clonotypes exceeded non-shared clonotypes in generation probability, with non-shared ones scoring lower.

Original methodology: Filtering was not the same, since immunoSEQ gave junction-only sequences without quality scores. Generated by immunoSEQ multiplex PCR, the TCRdb table keeps only in-frame clones and is missing some. Clonal size and the V and J genes are those of that table, whereas D and trimming came from the DNA. The table lists some 2,100,000 clones, nearly 97% of them singletons, with 0.13% in the top ten. Germline V gene data show CDR1 as MDHEN and CDR2 as SYDVKM. CDR3 length equals 18 residues. The V and J ends lost 3 bases and 4 bases respectively, with 21 bases between them. This sequence joins TRBV28 and TRBJ1-4; no clear D gene. This receptor was identified in a man aged 18 to 35 in good health. The sequenced sample was naive CD4+ T cells sorted from blood. The subset was: CD45RA+ positively selected. CDR3 bases: TGTGCCAGCAGTTTCCTCGGCCACCGGGATCTAAATAATGAAAAACTGTTTTTT. Encoded protein: CASSFLGHRDLNNEKLFF. Variable domain in full (rest from reference TRBV28 and TRBJ1-4): DVKVTQSSRYLVKRTGEKVFLECVQDMDHENMFWYRQDPGLGLRLIYFSYDVKMKEKGDIPEGYSVSREKKERFSLILESASTNQTSMYLCASSFLGHRDLNNEKLFFGSGTQLSVL.